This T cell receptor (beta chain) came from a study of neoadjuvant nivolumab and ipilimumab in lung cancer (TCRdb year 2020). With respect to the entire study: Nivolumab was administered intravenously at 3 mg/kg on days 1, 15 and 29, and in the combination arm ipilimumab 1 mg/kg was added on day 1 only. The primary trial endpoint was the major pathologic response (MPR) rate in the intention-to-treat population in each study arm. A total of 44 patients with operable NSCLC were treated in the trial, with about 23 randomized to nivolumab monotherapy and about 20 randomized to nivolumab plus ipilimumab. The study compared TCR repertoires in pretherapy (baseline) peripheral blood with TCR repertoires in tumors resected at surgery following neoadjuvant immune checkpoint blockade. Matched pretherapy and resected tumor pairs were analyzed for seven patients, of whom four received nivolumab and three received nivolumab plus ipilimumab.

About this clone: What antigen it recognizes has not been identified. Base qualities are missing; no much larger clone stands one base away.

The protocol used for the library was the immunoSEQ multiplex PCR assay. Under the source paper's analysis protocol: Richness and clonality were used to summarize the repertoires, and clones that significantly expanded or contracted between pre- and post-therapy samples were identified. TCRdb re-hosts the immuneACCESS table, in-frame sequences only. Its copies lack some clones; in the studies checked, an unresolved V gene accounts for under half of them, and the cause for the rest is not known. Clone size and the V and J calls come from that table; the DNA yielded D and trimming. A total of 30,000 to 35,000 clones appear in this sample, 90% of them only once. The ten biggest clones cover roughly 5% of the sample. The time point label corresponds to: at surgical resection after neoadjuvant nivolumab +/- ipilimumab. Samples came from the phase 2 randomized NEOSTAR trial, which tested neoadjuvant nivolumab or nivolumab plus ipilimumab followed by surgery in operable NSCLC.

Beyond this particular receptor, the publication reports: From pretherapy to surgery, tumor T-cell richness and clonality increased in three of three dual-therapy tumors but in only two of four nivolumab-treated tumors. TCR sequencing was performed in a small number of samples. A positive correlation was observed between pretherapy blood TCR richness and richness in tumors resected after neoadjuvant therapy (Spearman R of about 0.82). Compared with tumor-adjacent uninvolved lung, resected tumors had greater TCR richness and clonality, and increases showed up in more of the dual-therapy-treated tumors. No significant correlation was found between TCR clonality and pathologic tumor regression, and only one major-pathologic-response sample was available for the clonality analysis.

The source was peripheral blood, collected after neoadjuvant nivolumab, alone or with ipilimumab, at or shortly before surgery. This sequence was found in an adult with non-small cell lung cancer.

The bases read TGCGCCAGCCGGGGGACAGGGGGCAACACTGAAGCTTTCTTT. Translated, it gives CASRGTGGNTEAFF. Here the chain combines TRBV5-1 and TRBJ1-1; a stretch of 12 junction bases matches TRBD1. V is trimmed back by 7 bases and J by 2 bases, and the junction contains 3 bases that no gene match accounts for. The CDR3 measures 14 amino acids from cysteine to phenylalanine. Only the CDR3 DNA stays, 42 bases, in frame from base 1. Reading the germline V gene gives CDR1 SGHRS and CDR2 YFSETQ.